The 19 T cell receptor beta chains below were found in one sample sequenced in a study of blood T cell repertoires in COVID-19. The method was immunoSEQ multiplex PCR; TCRdb's version includes in-frame clones alone and lacks a portion of them. The table lists fewer than 200,000 clones, 83% of them singletons. Sequencing was carried out using peripheral blood. The origin of the receptors is an elderly woman with acute or convalescent COVID-19.

This clone was seen only once. The chain recombines TRBV7-5 with TRBJ1-5; the table assigns TRBD1, which was not confirmed against the DNA. TRBV7-5 is annotated as a pseudogene. The CDR3 consists of 18 residues. CDR3 sequence reads: CARSAWTGLKYSNQPQHF. The CDR3 DNA reads as TGTGCCAGAAGCGCTTGGACAGGGCTGAAGTATAGCAATCAGCCCCAGCATTTT.

The chain joins TRBV2 to TRBJ1-5, with TRBD1 matching 7 bases. The CDR3 covers 13 residues. Germline lookup yields CDR1 SNHLY and CDR2 FYNNEI. The trim removed 6 bases at V and 5 bases at J, leaving 4 bases unmatched. This chain's CDR3 is CASRGDSYQPQHF. DNA for the CDR3: TGTGCCAGCAGGGGGGACAGCTATCAGCCCCAGCATTTT.

The chain links TRBV6-2 or TRBV6-3 to TRBJ1-5, with D maybe TRBD1 (5 bases). This CDR3 has 14 amino acids. Trimming took off 0 bases at V and 5 bases at J, with 8 bases between the two ends. Germline values: CDR1 MNHEY, CDR2 SVGEGT. Written as DNA, the CDR3 is TGTGCCAGCAGTTACTCGCAGGGTTATCAGCCCCAGCATTTT. Translating gives CASSYSQGYQPQHF.

Here the CDR3 reads CASSQGGPPLHF. The DNA of the CDR3 is TGTGCCAGCAGCCAAGGGGGGCCACCCCTCCACTTT. V usage is TRBV3-1 (or the pseudogene TRBV3-2) and J usage is TRBJ1-6, with D perhaps TRBD1 (6 bases). CDR3 length: 12 residues. V dropped 1 base and J dropped 11 bases, with 6 bases sitting between them. From germline, CDR1 is LGHDT and CDR2 YNNKEL (reference sequence).

This rearrangement joins TRBV3-1 (or the pseudogene TRBV3-2) to TRBJ2-2, with 10 bases lining up with TRBD2. Per germline, CDR1 LGHDT and CDR2 YNNKEL (reference sequence). The CDR3 is 15 residues long. Trimming at V came to 4 bases and at J to 4 bases, leaving 3 bases not matched to a gene. This CDR3 is CASSPGLALTGELFF. The DNA of the CDR3 is TGTGCCAGCAGCCCGGGACTAGCGCTCACCGGGGAGCTGTTTTTT.

The chain links TRBV2 to TRBJ1-5; perhaps TRBD1 as D (5 bases). V lost 8 bases and J lost 6, with 20 bases in between. Germline CDR1 is SNHLY and CDR2 is FYNNEI. The CDR3 runs to 15 residues. Here the CDR3 reads CASQLTRVVSQPQHF. CDR3 DNA sequence: TGTGCCAGCCAGCTTACCAGGGTAGTCAGTCAGCCCCAGCATTTT.

The chain links TRBV7-2 to TRBJ1-2; TRBD1 agrees at 7 bases. V was pared by 1 base and J by 0 bases, with 2 bases of the junction left unmatched. There are 15 residues in the CDR3. Looked up from germline, CDR1 is SGHTA and CDR2 is FQGNSA. The chain's CDR3 is CASSLVGQANYGYTF. For the CDR3, the DNA is TGTGCCAGCAGCTTAGTTGGACAGGCTAACTATGGCTACACCTTC.

The J gene is TRBJ2-3, the V gene TRBV6-5; TRBD2 matches 10 bases. Germline-derived CDR1 and CDR2 are MNHEY and SVGAGI. Unmatched junction bases numbered 13, after V lost 10 bases and J lost 6 bases. The CDR3 totals 15 residues. CDR3 residues: CAITFLAGDGDTQYF. CDR3 nucleotide sequence: TGTGCCATCACTTTCCTAGCGGGGGACGGGGATACGCAGTATTTT.

The rearrangement joins TRBV6-1 to TRBJ2-3; 11 bases map to TRBD1. Trimming removed 1 base from V and 4 bases from J; junction bases left unmatched: 4. Germline CDR1 is MNHNS and CDR2 is SASEGT. The CDR3 spans 16 residues. The CDR3 DNA follows: TGTGCCAGCAGTGAAGTAGTGGGACAGGGGGCAGATACGCAGTATTTT. It is translated as CASSEVVGQGADTQYF.

J is TRBJ2-5 and V is TRBV3-1 (or the pseudogene TRBV3-2); 12 bases are a match to TRBD2. Trimming removed 1 base from V and 3 bases from J; junction bases left unmatched: 6. Germline V CDR1 and CDR2: LGHDT, YNNKEL (reference sequence). The CDR3 loop spans 17 amino acids. The CDR3 loop is CASSQGRRTSGKETQYF. DNA of the CDR3: TGTGCCAGCAGCCAAGGCCGAAGGACTAGCGGGAAAGAGACCCAGTACTTC.

This clone has just a few counts. This chain links TRBV5-4 with TRBJ1-4, with D perhaps TRBD1 (5 bases). The CDR3 runs to 16 residues. V gave up 4 bases and J gave up 1 base, with 14 bases separating them. The germline V gene has CDR1 SGHNT and CDR2 YYREEE (reference sequence). The CDR3 region is CASSNLPGKTNEKLFF. CDR3 DNA sequence: TGTGCCAGCAGCAACCTTCCAGGGAAAACTAATGAAAAACTGTTTTTT.

The chain couples TRBV21-1 to TRBJ2-7; the DNA was not compared with TRBD2, the D call given in the table. TRBV21-1 is tagged as a pseudogene. This CDR3 is 15 amino acids long. CDR3 residues: CASSKAAGDPYEQYF. DNA of the CDR3: TGTGCCAGCAGCAAAGCGGCGGGAGACCCCTACGAGCAGTACTTC.

The chain joins TRBV4-1 to TRBJ1-6; D gene uncertain. The CDR3 has 13 amino acids. V shed 3 bases and J shed 8 bases, with 8 bases lying between them. Germline V lookup: CDR1 MGHRA, CDR2 YSYEKL. CDR3 DNA sequence: TGCGCCAGCAGCCACCCCGGGGATTCACCCCTCCACTTT. Protein: CASSHPGDSPLHF.

The V call is TRBV18, the J call TRBJ1-1; D unresolved. The ends were cut back, 2 bases at V and 1 base at J, with 11 bases in the middle. Germline V gene data show CDR1 as KGHSH and CDR2 as LQKENI. The CDR3 runs to 15 residues. DNA of the CDR3: TGTGCCAGCTCACCAGGGTTCGCGGCGAACACTGAAGCTTTCTTT. Protein product: CASSPGFAANTEAFF. Using reference TRBV18 and TRBJ1-1 for the parts outside the CDR3, the full variable domain is NAGVMQNPRHLVRRRGQEARLRCSPMKGHSHVYWYRQLPEEGLKFMVYLQKENIIDESGMPKERFSAEFPKEGPSILRIQQVVRGDSAAYFCASSPGFAANTEAFFGQGTRLTVV.

This clone was seen once. The CDR3 sequence is CASSQDASHYEQYF. CDR3 sequence (DNA): TGTGCCAGCAGCCAAGATGCTAGCCACTACGAGCAGTACTTC. The chain carries TRBV3-1 (or the pseudogene TRBV3-2) and TRBJ2-7; D is perhaps TRBD2 (5 bases). Germline V CDR1 and CDR2: LGHDT, YNNKEL (reference sequence). V was pared by 0 bases and J by 3 bases, with 9 bases between. The CDR3 runs to 14 residues.

The gene calls are TRBV11-2 and TRBJ1-3, with D unresolved. Trimming took 5 bases from V and 0 from J, leaving 20 bases between them. Germline V gene data show CDR1 as SGHAT and CDR2 as FQNNGV. The length of the CDR3 is 18 residues. The CDR3 bases are TGTGCCAGCAGCCCGTCCGGGTGGTTGGCAGACTCTGGAAACACCATATATTTT. As protein: CASSPSGWLADSGNTIYF.

V and J are TRBV9 and TRBJ2-1; D possibly corresponds to TRBD2 (5 bases). CDR1 SGDLS and CDR2 YYNGEE come from the germline V gene. Trimming removed 3 bases from V and 5 bases from J, with 24 bases in between. The CDR3 runs to 18 residues. CDR3 sequence: CASSAGLIRSPKNNEQFF. CDR3 in DNA: TGTGCCAGCAGCGCCGGACTCATCCGATCCCCTAAAAACAATGAGCAGTTCTTC.

This clone has a handful of counts. The chain carries TRBV18 and TRBJ1-6; 7 bases map to TRBD1. The V gene end was trimmed by 6 bases and the J gene end by 8 bases; junction bases not matched to a gene: 7. The CDR3 consists of 14 residues. Germline values: CDR1 KGHSH, CDR2 LQKENI. CDR3 coding DNA: TGTGCCAGCTCCACGACAGGGACGGATTCACCCCTCCACTTT. It is translated as CASSTTGTDSPLHF.

The J gene is TRBJ1-3, the V gene TRBV7-2; unclear D gene. Germline loops: CDR1 SGHTA, CDR2 FQGNSA. V was clipped by 0 bases and J by 4 bases, with 13 bases between them. CDR3 length equals 16 residues. The CDR3: CASSLASGMAGNTIYF. Written as DNA, the CDR3 is TGTGCCAGCAGCTTAGCGTCCGGGATGGCGGGAAACACCATATATTTT.